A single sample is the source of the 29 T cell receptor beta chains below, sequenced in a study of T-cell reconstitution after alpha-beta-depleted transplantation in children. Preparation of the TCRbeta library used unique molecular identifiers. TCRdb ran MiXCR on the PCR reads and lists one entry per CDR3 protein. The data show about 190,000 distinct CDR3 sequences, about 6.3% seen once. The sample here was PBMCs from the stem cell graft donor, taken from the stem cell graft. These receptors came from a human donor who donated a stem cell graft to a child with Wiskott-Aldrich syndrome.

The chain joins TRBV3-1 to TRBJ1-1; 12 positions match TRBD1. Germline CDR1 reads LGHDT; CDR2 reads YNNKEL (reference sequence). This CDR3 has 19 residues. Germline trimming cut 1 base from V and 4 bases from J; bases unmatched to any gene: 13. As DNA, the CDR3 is TGTGCCAGCAGCCAAGTATCGGGGACAGGGGGCTCAACGGGCACTGAAGCTTTCTTT. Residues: CASSQVSGTGGSTGTEAFF.

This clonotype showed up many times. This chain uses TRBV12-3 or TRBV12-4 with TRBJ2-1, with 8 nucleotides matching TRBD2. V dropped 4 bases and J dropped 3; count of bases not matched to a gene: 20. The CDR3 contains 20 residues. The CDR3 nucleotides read TGTGCCAGCAGTTACCCCCTGGGAGCGGGAGCACTACGAGGCTACAATGAGCAGTTCTTC. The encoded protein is CASSYPLGAGALRGYNEQFF.

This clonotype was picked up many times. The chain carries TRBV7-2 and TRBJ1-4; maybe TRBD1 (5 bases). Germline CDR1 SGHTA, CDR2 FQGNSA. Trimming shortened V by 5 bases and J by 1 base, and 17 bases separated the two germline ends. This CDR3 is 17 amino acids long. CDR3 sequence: CASSAAEGFGTNEKLFF. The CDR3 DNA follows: TGTGCCAGCAGCGCGGCGGAGGGGTTCGGAACTAATGAAAAACTGTTTTTT. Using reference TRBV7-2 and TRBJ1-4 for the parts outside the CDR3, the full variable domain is GAGVSQSPSNKVTEKGKDVELRCDPISGHTALYWYRQSLGQGLEFLIYFQGNSAPDKSGLPSDRFSAERTGGSVSTLTIQRTQQEDSAVYLCASSAAEGFGTNEKLFFGSGTQLSVL.

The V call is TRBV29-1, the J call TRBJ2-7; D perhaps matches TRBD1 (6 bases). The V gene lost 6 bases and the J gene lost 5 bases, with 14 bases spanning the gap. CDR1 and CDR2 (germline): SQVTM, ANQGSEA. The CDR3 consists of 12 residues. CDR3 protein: CSVRTVLNEQYF. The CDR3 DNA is TGCAGCGTCAGGACAGTTCTCAACGAGCAGTACTTC.

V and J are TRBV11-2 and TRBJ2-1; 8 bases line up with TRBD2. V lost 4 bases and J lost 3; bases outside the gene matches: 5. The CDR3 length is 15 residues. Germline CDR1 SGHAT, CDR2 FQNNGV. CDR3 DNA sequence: TGTGCCAGCAGCTCCTTTAGCGGGAACTACAATGAGCAGTTCTTC. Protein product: CASSSFSGNYNEQFF.

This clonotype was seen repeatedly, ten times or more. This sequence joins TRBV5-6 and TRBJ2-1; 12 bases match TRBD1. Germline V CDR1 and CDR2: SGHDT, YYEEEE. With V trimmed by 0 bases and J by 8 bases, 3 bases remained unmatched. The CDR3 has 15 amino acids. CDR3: CASSLVGTGGHEQFF. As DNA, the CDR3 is TGTGCCAGCAGCTTGGTCGGGACAGGGGGCCATGAGCAGTTCTTC.

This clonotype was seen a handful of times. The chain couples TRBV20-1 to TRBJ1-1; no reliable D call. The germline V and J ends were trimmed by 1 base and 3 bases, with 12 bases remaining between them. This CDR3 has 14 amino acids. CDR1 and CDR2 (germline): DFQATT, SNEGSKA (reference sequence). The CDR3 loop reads CSARGPGSYTEAFF. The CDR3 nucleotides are TGCAGTGCTAGAGGGCCGGGGTCATACACTGAAGCTTTCTTT.

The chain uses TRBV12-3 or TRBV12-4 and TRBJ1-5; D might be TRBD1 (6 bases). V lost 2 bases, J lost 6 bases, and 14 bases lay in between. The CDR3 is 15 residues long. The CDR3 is CASSLRWGAGQPQHF. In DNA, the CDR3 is TGTGCCAGCAGTTTAAGATGGGGGGCGGGTCAGCCCCAGCATTTT.

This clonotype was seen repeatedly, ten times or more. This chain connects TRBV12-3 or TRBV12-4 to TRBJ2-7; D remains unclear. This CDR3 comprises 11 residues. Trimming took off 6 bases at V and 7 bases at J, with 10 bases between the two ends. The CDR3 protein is CASSNLGEQYF. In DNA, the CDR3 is TGTGCCAGCAGCAACCTGGGAGAGCAGTACTTC.

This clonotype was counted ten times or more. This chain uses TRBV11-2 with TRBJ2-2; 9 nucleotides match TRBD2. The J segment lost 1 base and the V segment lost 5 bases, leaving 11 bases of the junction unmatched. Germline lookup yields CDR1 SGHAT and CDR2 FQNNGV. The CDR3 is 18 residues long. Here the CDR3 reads CASSLRNSGRGNTGELFF. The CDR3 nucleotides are TGTGCCAGCAGCCTCCGGAATAGCGGGAGAGGGAACACCGGGGAGCTGTTTTTT.

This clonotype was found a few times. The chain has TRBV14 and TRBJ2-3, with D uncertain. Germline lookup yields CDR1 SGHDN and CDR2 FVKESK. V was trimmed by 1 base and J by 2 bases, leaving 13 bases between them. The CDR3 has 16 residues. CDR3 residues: CASSQARGLDTDTQYF. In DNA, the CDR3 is TGTGCCAGCAGCCAAGCAAGAGGCCTAGACACAGATACGCAGTATTTT.

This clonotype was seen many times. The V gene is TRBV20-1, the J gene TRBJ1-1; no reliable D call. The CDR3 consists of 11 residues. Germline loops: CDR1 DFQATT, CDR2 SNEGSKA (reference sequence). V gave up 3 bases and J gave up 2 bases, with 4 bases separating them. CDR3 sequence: CSARANTEAFF. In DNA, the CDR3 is TGCAGTGCTAGGGCAAACACTGAAGCTTTCTTT.

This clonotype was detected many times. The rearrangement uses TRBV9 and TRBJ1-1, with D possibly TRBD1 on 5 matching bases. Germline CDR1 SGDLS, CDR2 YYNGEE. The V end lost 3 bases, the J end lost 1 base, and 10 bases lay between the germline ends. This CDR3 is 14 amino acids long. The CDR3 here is CASSGGTGNTEAFF. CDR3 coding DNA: TGTGCCAGCAGCGGAGGGACCGGGAACACTGAAGCTTTCTTT. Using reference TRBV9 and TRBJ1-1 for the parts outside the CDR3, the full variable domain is DSGVTQTPKHLITATGQRVTLRCSPRSGDLSVYWYQQSLDQGLQFLIQYYNGEERAKGNILERFSAQQFPDLHSELNLSSLELGDSALYFCASSGGTGNTEAFFGQGTRLTVV.

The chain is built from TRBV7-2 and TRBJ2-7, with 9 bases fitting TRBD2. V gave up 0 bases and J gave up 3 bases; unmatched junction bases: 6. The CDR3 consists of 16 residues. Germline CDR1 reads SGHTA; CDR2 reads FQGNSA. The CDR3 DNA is TGTGCCAGCAGCTTAGCAGGTAGCGGGAGCTTCTACGAGCAGTACTTC. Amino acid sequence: CASSLAGSGSFYEQYF.

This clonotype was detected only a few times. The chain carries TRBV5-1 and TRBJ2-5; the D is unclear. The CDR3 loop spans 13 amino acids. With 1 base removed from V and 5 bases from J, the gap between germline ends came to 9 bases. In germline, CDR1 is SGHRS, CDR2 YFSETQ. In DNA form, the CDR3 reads TGCGCCAGCAGCTTGTCCGGTAGGGAGACCCAGTACTTC. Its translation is CASSLSGRETQYF. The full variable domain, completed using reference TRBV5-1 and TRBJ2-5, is KAGVTQTPRYLIKTRGQQVTLSCSPISGHRSVSWYQQTPGQGLQFLFEYFSETQRNKGNFPGRFSGRQFSNSRSEMNVSTLELGDSALYLCASSLSGRETQYFGPGTRLLVL.

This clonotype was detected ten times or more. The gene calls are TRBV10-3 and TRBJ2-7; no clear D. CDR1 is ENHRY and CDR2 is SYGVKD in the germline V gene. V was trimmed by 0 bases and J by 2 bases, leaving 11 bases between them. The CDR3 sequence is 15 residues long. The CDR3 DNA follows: TGTGCCATCAGTGAGTCTGGGAACCCCGCCTACGAGCAGTACTTC. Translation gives CAISESGNPAYEQYF.

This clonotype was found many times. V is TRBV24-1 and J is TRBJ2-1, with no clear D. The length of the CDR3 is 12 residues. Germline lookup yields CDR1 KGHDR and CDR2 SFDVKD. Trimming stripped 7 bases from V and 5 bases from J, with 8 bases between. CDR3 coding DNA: TGTGCCACCAGGGTCGATGACAATGAGCAGTTCTTC. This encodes CATRVDDNEQFF.

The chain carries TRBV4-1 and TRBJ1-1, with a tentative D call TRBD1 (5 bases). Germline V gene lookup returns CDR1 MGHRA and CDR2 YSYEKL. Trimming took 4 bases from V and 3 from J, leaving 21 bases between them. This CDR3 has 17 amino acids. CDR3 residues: CASSPRGSGQKDTEAFF. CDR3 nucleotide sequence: TGCGCCAGCAGCCCCCGGGGGTCAGGTCAAAAGGACACTGAAGCTTTCTTT.

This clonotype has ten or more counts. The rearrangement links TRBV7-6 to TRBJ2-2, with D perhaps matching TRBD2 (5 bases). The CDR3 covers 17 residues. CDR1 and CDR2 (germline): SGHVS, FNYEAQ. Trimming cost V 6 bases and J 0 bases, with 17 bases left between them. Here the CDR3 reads CASSPGVSGANTGELFF. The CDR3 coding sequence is TGTGCCAGCAGTCCCGGAGTCTCCGGGGCGAACACCGGGGAGCTGTTTTTT.

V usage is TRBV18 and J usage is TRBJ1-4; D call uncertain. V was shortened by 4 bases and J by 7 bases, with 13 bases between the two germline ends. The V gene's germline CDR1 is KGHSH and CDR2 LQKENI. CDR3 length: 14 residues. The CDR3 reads CASSLPGKTEKLFF. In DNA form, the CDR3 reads TGTGCCAGCTCACTCCCCGGGAAAACTGAAAAACTGTTTTTT.

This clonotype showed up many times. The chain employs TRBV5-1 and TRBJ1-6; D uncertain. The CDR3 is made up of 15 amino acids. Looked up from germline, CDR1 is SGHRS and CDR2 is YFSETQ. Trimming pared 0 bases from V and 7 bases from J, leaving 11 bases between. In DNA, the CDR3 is TGCGCCAGCAGCTTGGACAATATAGGGAATTCACCCCTCCACTTT. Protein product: CASSLDNIGNSPLHF.

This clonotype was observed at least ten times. CDR3 coding DNA: TGTGCCACCAGTGACCCGACTAGCGGGAGGGCCTTGGGGGGCTACAATGAGCAGTTCTTC. Translating it yields CATSDPTSGRALGGYNEQFF. J is TRBJ2-1 and V is TRBV24-1; 14 bases match TRBD2. Per germline, CDR1 KGHDR and CDR2 SFDVKD. With 4 bases clipped from V and 3 bases from J, the junction kept 13 bases outside the gene matches. The CDR3 loop spans 20 amino acids.

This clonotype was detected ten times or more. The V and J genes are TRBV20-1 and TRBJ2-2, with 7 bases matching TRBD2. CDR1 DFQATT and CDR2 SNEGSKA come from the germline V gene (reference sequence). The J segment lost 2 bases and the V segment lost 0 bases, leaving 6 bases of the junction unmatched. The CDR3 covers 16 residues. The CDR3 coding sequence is TGCAGTGCTAGAGATCCAAAGCGGGGAAACACCGGGGAGCTGTTTTTT. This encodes CSARDPKRGNTGELFF.

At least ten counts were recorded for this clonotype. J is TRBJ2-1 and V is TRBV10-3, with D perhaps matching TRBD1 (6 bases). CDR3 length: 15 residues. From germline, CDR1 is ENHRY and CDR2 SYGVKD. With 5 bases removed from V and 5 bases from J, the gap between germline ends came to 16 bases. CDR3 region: CAISTQGIPDNEQFF. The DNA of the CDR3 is TGTGCCATCAGTACACAGGGTATTCCTGACAATGAGCAGTTCTTC.

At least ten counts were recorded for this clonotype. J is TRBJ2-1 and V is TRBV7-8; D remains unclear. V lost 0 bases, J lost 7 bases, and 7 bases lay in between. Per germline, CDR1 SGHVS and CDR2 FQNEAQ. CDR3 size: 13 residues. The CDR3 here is CASSLARRNEQFF. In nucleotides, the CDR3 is TGTGCCAGCAGCTTAGCGCGACGGAATGAGCAGTTCTTC. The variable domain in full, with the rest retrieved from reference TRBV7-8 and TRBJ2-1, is GAGVSQSPRYKVAKRGQDVALRCDPISGHVSLFWYQQALGQGPEFLTYFQNEAQLDKSGLPSDRFFAERPEGSVSTLKIQRTQQEDSAVYLCASSLARRNEQFFGPGTRLTVL.

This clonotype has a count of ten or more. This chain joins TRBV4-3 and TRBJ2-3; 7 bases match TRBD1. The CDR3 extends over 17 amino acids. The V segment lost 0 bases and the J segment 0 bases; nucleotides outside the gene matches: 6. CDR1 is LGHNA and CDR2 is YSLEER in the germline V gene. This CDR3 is CASSQDRGGSSTDTQYF. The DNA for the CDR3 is TGCGCCAGCAGCCAAGATCGAGGGGGCAGTAGCACAGATACGCAGTATTTT.

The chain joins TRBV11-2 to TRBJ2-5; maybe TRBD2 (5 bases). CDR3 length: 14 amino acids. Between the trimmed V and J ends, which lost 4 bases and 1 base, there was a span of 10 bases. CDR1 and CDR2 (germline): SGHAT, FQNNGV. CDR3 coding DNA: TGTGCCAGCAGCTCCGGGGATCCCCAAGAGACCCAGTACTTC. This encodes CASSSGDPQETQYF. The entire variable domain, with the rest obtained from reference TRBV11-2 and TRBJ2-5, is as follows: EAGVAQSPRYKIIEKRQSVAFWCNPISGHATLYWYQQILGQGPKLLIQFQNNGVVDDSQLPKDRFSAERLKGVDSTLKIQPAKLEDSAVYLCASSSGDPQETQYFGPGTRLLVL.

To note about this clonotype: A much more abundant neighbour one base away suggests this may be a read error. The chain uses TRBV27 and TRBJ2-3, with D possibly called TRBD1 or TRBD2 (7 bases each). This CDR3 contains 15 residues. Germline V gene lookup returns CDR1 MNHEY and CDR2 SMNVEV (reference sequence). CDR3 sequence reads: CASRGIGEGADTEYF. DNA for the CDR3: TGTGCCAGCAGAGGGATCGGGGAGGGGGCAGATACGGAGTATTTT.

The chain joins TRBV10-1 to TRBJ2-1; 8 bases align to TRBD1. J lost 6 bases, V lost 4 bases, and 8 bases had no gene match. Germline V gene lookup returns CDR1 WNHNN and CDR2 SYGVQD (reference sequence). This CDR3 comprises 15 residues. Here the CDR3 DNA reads TGCGCCAGCAGTGCGGACAGGGCAGCACCCAATGAGCAGTTCTTC. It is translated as CASSADRAAPNEQFF.